The 5 T cell receptor beta chains in this list originate from one sample, sequenced in a study of response to subunit inactivated influenza vaccine. TCRdb reprocessed the RT-PCR reads with MiXCR, giving one entry per CDR3 protein. This sample has about 520,000 distinct CDR3 sequences, with less than 30% found just once. Sequenced material: CD4+ T cells sorted from PBMCs, taken approximately 5 days after vaccination. All receptors derive from a man between 45 and 60 years old who received an inactivated influenza vaccine.

A few counts support this clonotype. The chain carries TRBV12-3 or TRBV12-4 and TRBJ2-1; D possibly corresponds to TRBD1 (6 bases). The CDR3 has 13 amino acids. The V and J ends lost 2 bases and 8 bases respectively, with 10 bases between them. The CDR3 spells CASSLMGAHEQFF. CDR3 coding DNA: TGTGCCAGCAGTTTAATGGGGGCCCATGAGCAGTTCTTC.

This chain joins TRBV7-2 and TRBJ1-1, with unresolved D. The CDR3 extends over 13 amino acids. Germline CDR1 is SGHTA and CDR2 is FQGNSA. V was trimmed by 3 bases and J by 1 base, leaving 6 bases between them. The CDR3 nucleotides read TGTGCCAGCAGCTTCCGGGCGAACACTGAAGCTTTCTTT. It yields the protein CASSFRANTEAFF.

This rearrangement joins TRBV20-1 to TRBJ2-5, with D unresolved. This CDR3 spans 14 amino acids. Germline loops: CDR1 DFQATT, CDR2 SNEGSKA (reference sequence). Trimming pared 3 bases from V and 4 bases from J, leaving 15 bases between. In nucleotides, the CDR3 is TGCAGTGCTAGTAGTTATGTGGGTCGAGAGACCCAGTACTTC. Translating it yields CSASSYVGRETQYF.

The V gene is TRBV6-5, the J gene TRBJ2-7; D might be TRBD1 (5 bases). The V end lost 1 base, the J end lost 6 bases, and 13 bases lay between the germline ends. CDR1 and CDR2 from the germline V gene are MNHEY and SVGAGI. The CDR3 loop spans 14 amino acids. CDR3 DNA sequence: TGTGCCAGCAGTTACTTGTCAGGGTTGGGCGAGCAGTACTTC. As protein: CASSYLSGLGEQYF.

This clonotype was counted between two and nine times. The chain joins TRBV20-1 to TRBJ2-7; D is undetermined. The CDR3 contains 12 residues. CDR1 is DFQATT, CDR2 SNEGSKA, per germline (reference sequence). V lost 3 bases to trimming and J lost 2 bases, with 8 bases between them. The DNA for the CDR3 is TGCAGTGCTAGCGGCCAGACCTACGAGCAGTACTTC. Protein: CSASGQTYEQYF.